This T cell receptor (beta chain) was recovered during a study of CD8 T cells in Susac syndrome. RNA totalling about 0.5 to 1 ug underwent reverse transcription with random hexamers. With immunoSEQ multiplex PCR, TCR beta CDR3 was amplified across 54 Vbeta and 13 Jbeta. MiXCR, run by TCRdb on the immunoSEQ multiplex PCR reads, gives a single entry per CDR3 protein. The table has 180,000 or so distinct CDR3 sequences, around 95% seen once. TEMRA cells were enriched by FACS, while CD8+ and CD4+ T cells were obtained through a negative isolation that was performed magnetically. The CDR3 spans 13 residues. V was cut by 5 bases and J by 6 bases, with 14 bases left in between.

The sequenced sample was CD4+ T cells from PBMCs. The chain combines TRBV12-3 or TRBV12-4 with TRBJ2-7; the D call may be TRBD1 or TRBD2 (5 bases each). This clonotype was obtained from a human donor in good health. CDR3 nucleotide sequence: TGTGCCAGCAGTAGGGACGCCGCGTCCGAGCAGTACTTC. Encoded protein: CASSRDAASEQYF.